This TCR beta chain was documented in a study of beta chain features in type 1 diabetes. Whole-study findings and limits: Cells carrying high TCR expression could end up over-represented when cDNA is sequenced. The study found that naive, central memory and Treg TCRB repertoires appeared more similar in patients than in healthy donors. Type 1 diabetes patients had TCRB CDR3s that were shorter (moderately but significantly so) in all four CD4+ subsets.

V was cut by 6 bases and J by 4 bases, with 7 bases left in between. This CDR3 region has 11 residues. Germline V CDR1 and CDR2: DFQATT, SNEGSKA (reference sequence). cDNA synthesis used the whole RNA isolate, giving expressed TCRB sequences. Measured with immunoSEQ multiplex PCR; TCRdb has only the in-frame clones, and not every one. The table lists some 110,000 clones, roughly 15% of them singletons. This clone appeared a few times. Its antigen remains unidentified. The sequencing input was central memory CD4+ T cells from blood. This receptor was obtained from a man aged 25 to 40 with type 1 diabetes. V usage is TRBV20-1 and J usage is TRBJ1-3; no firm D call. CDR3 sequence (DNA): TGCAGTGCCCCTAAGGGAAACACCATATATTTT. Its translation is CSAPKGNTIYF.